Detailed here is one T cell receptor (beta chain). Antigen: not known. The source of the sample is a study of shared clonotypes between healthy human individuals. Study at large: CD4 naive and memory got three plates each, CD8 naive two, CD8 memory one.

Study outcomes and limitations: On the whole, naive subsets had larger estimated richness than memory subsets had.

Terminally differentiated effector memory CD45RA+ cells were excluded from the naive CD8 cells, which were CD45RO-negative and positively selected for CCR7. Adult donors, all healthy and HIV-negative, had no recent acute infections or vaccinations. V lost 5 bases and J lost 7; bases outside the gene matches: 5. The CDR3 spans 12 residues. Germline CDR1 and CDR2: SQVTM and ANQGSEA. Sorted-subset replicate PCR reactions were performed with approximately 0.2 ug DNA, corresponding to about 30,000 T cell genomes. The assay was immunoSEQ multiplex PCR, and TCRdb's table has in-frame clones only and misses some. The sample holds about 1,900,000 clones, about 94% seen once.

The sample taken for sequencing was naive CD8+ T cells sorted from blood. The TCR was taken from a man aged 18 to 35 in good health. The chain joins TRBV29-1 to TRBJ1-1, with 9 bases identical to TRBD1. Here the CDR3 reads CSVLTGGVEAFF. CDR3 nucleotides: TGCAGCGTTCTTACAGGGGGCGTTGAAGCTTTCTTT.